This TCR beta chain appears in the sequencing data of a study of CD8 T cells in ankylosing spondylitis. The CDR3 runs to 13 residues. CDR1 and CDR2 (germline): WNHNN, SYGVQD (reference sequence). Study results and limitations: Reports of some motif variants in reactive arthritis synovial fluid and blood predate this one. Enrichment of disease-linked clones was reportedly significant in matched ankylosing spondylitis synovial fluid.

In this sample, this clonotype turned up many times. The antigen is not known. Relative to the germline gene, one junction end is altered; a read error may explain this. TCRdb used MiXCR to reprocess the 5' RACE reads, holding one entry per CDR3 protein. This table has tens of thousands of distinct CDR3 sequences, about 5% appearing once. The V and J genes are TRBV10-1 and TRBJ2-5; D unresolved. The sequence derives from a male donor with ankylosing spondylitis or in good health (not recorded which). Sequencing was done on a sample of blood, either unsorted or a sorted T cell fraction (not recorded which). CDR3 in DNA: TGCGCCAGCAGTGAGTACACTCAAGGGACCCAGTACTTC. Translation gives CASSEYTQGTQYF.